The 20 T cell receptor beta chains given below trace back to one sample, sequenced in a study of yellow fever vaccine responses in identical twins (dated by TCRdb to 2016 to 2018). The method behind the library was RT-PCR. TCRdb records Illumina HiSeq 2500 as the sequencer. Using fastp at Q25 and MiXCR, TCRdb reprocessed the public reads and kept productive beta chains. For every CDR3 protein sequence, its rows merge into one entry that carries the most common genes and DNA. The sample includes several hundred distinct CDR3 sequences, with roughly 80% observed a single time. Under 55% of the sample belongs to the ten largest clones. The specimen comprised T cells from blood (PBMCs), unsorted or a sorted subset (not recorded which), sampled before or after yellow fever vaccination (not recorded which). The source of these receptors is a female donor who received the yellow fever vaccine.

The V gene is TRBV9, the J gene TRBJ2-7; D not certain. The germline V gene has CDR1 SGDLS and CDR2 YYNGEE. V dropped 0 bases and J dropped 1 base, with 8 bases sitting between them. CDR3 length: 14 residues. CDR3 DNA sequence: TGTGCCAGCAGCGTAGAGTTAGGGTCCTACGAGCAGTACTTC. Its protein product is CASSVELGSYEQYF.

The chain uses TRBV7-3 and TRBJ2-3; D gene uncertain. Germline CDR1 and CDR2: SGHTA and FQGTGA. V was shortened by 1 base and J by 0 bases, with 8 bases between the two germline ends. This CDR3 comprises 15 residues. Here the CDR3 reads CASSLIVGSTDTQYF. The CDR3 DNA follows: TGTGCCAGCAGCTTAATTGTCGGTAGCACAGATACGCAGTATTTT. Variable domain in full (rest from reference TRBV7-3 and TRBJ2-3): GAGVSQTPSNKVTEKGKYVELRCDPISGHTALYWYRQSLGQGPEFLIYFQGTGAADDSGLPNDRFFAVRPEGSVSTLKIQRTERGDSAVYLCASSLIVGSTDTQYFGPGTRLTVL.

The chain carries TRBV4-3 and TRBJ1-2; perhaps TRBD1 as D (6 bases). There are 15 residues in the CDR3. The germline CDR1 and CDR2 sequences are LGHNA and YSLEER. V lost 0 bases and J lost 4, with 12 bases in between. The CDR3 DNA follows: TGCGCCAGCAGCCAAGAGCTTCAGGGGATCTATGGCTACACCTTC. The encoded protein is CASSQELQGIYGYTF.

The rearrangement uses TRBV4-3 and TRBJ1-5; TRBD1 is a possible D gene (6 bases). Germline loops: CDR1 LGHNA, CDR2 YSLEER. The CDR3 spans 15 residues. The V and J ends lost 6 bases and 3 bases respectively, with 15 bases between them. CDR3 sequence reads: CASSWARGYNQPQHF. CDR3 in DNA: TGCGCCAGCAGTTGGGCCAGGGGCTACAATCAGCCCCAGCATTTT.

The chain is built from TRBV4-3 and TRBJ2-1, with 7 bases aligning to TRBD2. Germline V gives CDR1 LGHNA, CDR2 YSLEER. The CDR3 is made up of 16 amino acids. V dropped 1 base and J dropped 8; count of bases not matched to a gene: 11. The CDR3 DNA reads as TGCGCCAGCAGCCAAGGCCTACTAGAGGGAGGGGATGAGCAGTTCTTC. This encodes CASSQGLLEGGDEQFF.

By share, this clonotype ranks as large. J is TRBJ1-1 and V is TRBV10-3; TRBD1 is a possible D gene (6 bases). The germline V gene encodes CDR1 ENHRY and CDR2 SYGVKD. The CDR3 consists of 15 residues. The V end lost 0 bases, the J end lost 2 bases, and 10 bases lay between the germline ends. CDR3 DNA: TGTGCCATCAGTGAGTCCTTCAGGGGTAACACTGAAGCTTTCTTT. The encoded protein is CAISESFRGNTEAFF.

The chain links TRBV7-9 to TRBJ1-1; no firm D call. CDR3 length: 12 residues. Per germline, CDR1 SEHNR and CDR2 FQNEAQ (reference sequence). V was trimmed by 1 base and J by 4 bases, leaving 4 bases between them. CDR3 in amino acids: CASSLGVTEAFF. CDR3 bases: TGTGCCAGCAGCTTAGGGGTCACTGAAGCTTTCTTT. Drawing the rest from reference TRBV7-9 and TRBJ1-1, the complete variable domain is DTGVSQNPRHKITKRGQNVTFRCDPISEHNRLYWYRQTLGQGPEFLTYFQNEAQLEKSRLLSDRFSAERPKGSFSTLEIQRTEQGDSAMYLCASSLGVTEAFFGQGTRLTVV.

The chain carries TRBV29-1 and TRBJ2-1, with 7 bases lining up with TRBD1. This CDR3 spans 12 amino acids. With 5 bases clipped from V and 15 bases from J, the junction kept 13 bases outside the gene matches. The germline CDR1 and CDR2 sequences are SQVTM and ANQGSEA. This CDR3 reads CSVRTGRNEGFF. CDR3 DNA sequence: TGCAGCGTTAGGACAGGAAGAAACGAGGGGTTCTTC.

The chain links TRBV7-6 to TRBJ1-2; D not certain. CDR1 SGHVS and CDR2 FNYEAQ come from the germline V gene. The CDR3 spans 14 residues. Trimming removed 1 base from V and 4 bases from J, with 10 bases in between. Written as DNA, the CDR3 is TGTGCCAGCAGCTTAGGGGGTTCCGGCTATGGCTACACCTTC. It yields the protein CASSLGGSGYGYTF.

This chain links TRBV7-3 with TRBJ2-1, with 8 positions matching TRBD2. V dropped 1 base and J dropped 4; count of bases not matched to a gene: 6. Germline assignment: CDR1 SGHTA and CDR2 FQGTGA. The CDR3 is 16 residues long. The CDR3 nucleotides read TGTGCCAGCAGCTTAAACGTAGGACTAGCTTACAATGAGCAGTTCTTC. Protein product: CASSLNVGLAYNEQFF.

Only one count was recorded for this clonotype. The chain couples TRBV10-3 to TRBJ1-3; maybe TRBD1 (5 bases). Germline CDR1 ENHRY, CDR2 SYGVKD. The CDR3 is made up of 15 amino acids. The V and J ends lost 7 bases and 4 bases respectively, with 17 bases between them. The CDR3: CAIKTTGREGNTIYF. The CDR3 DNA follows: TGTGCCATCAAGACAACAGGCCGAGAAGGAAACACCATATATTTT.

V usage is TRBV9 and J usage is TRBJ2-1; no firm D call. Trimming shortened V by 0 bases and J by 2 bases, and 0 bases separated the two germline ends. Germline V lookup: CDR1 SGDLS, CDR2 YYNGEE. The CDR3 runs 12 residues. As DNA, the CDR3 is TGTGCCAGCAGCGTAGCCTACAATGAGCAGTTCTTC. Translated, it gives CASSVAYNEQFF. Using reference TRBV9 and TRBJ2-1 for the parts outside the CDR3, the full variable domain is DSGVTQTPKHLITATGQRVTLRCSPRSGDLSVYWYQQSLDQGLQFLIQYYNGEERAKGNILERFSAQQFPDLHSELNLSSLELGDSALYFCASSVAYNEQFFGPGTRLTVL.

The chain uses TRBV28 and TRBJ1-5; unclear D gene. V gave up 5 bases and J gave up 4 bases, with 6 bases separating them. Germline CDR1 is MDHEN and CDR2 is SYDVKM. The CDR3 covers 12 residues. The CDR3 bases are TGTGCCAGCAGTCCAACAAATCAGCCCCAGCATTTT. It yields the protein CASSPTNQPQHF. The complete variable domain, with remaining parts taken from reference TRBV28 and TRBJ1-5, reads DVKVTQSSRYLVKRTGEKVFLECVQDMDHENMFWYRQDPGLGLRLIYFSYDVKMKEKGDIPEGYSVSREKKERFSLILESASTNQTSMYLCASSPTNQPQHFGDGTRLSIL.

In this sample, this clonotype turned up a few times. The CDR3: CASALGGGNEQFF. The DNA of the CDR3 is TGTGCCAGCGCACTCGGGGGGGGGAATGAGCAGTTCTTC. The V gene is TRBV11-1, the J gene TRBJ2-1; the match to TRBD2 covers 8 bases. Unmatched junction bases numbered 7, after V lost 8 bases and J lost 7 bases. This CDR3 spans 13 amino acids. CDR1 SGHAT and CDR2 FQDESV come from the germline V gene (reference sequence).

The gene calls are TRBV5-1 and TRBJ2-2; D uncertain. Germline V CDR1 and CDR2: SGHRS, YFSETQ. The V end lost 2 bases, the J end lost 7 bases, and 15 bases lay between the germline ends. There are 15 residues in the CDR3. The DNA of the CDR3 is TGCGCCAGCAGCTTAGATGTCGTAGGGATCGGGGAGCTGTTTTTT. This codes for CASSLDVVGIGELFF.

The J gene is TRBJ2-7, the V gene TRBV5-1; possibly TRBD1 or TRBD2 for D (5 bases each). Germline CDR1 reads SGHRS; CDR2 reads YFSETQ. Trimming pared 4 bases from V and 3 bases from J, leaving 11 bases between. CDR3 length: 13 amino acids. CDR3 bases: TGCGCCAGCAGCCCGGGACGGAGCTACGAGCAGTACGTC. This codes for CASSPGRSYEQYV.

The gene calls are TRBV6-5 and TRBJ2-7; D call uncertain. This CDR3 contains 13 residues. Germline CDR1 reads MNHEY; CDR2 reads SVGAGI. V lost 2 bases to trimming and J lost 0 bases, with 5 bases between them. CDR3 bases: TGTGCCAGCAGTTACGGGATCTCCTACGAGCAGTACTTC. Translation gives CASSYGISYEQYF.

V gene TRBV29-1 combines with J gene TRBJ2-7; D ambiguous. CDR1 and CDR2 (germline): SQVTM, ANQGSEA. The V and J ends lost 6 bases and 1 base respectively, with 10 bases between them. This CDR3 spans 12 amino acids. The CDR3 protein is CSVGDVSYEQYF. CDR3 coding DNA: TGCAGCGTAGGCGACGTGTCCTACGAGCAGTACTTC.

The chain couples TRBV12-5 to TRBJ2-5, with D hard to call. The CDR3 spans 11 residues. Trimming stripped 3 bases from V and 5 bases from J, with 4 bases between. The germline CDR1 and CDR2 sequences are LGHNT and FRNRAP. CDR3 DNA sequence: TGTGCTAGTGGTTTCGGGGAGACCCAGTACTTC. Translated, it gives CASGFGETQYF. Full variable domain (rest looked up from reference TRBV12-5 and TRBJ2-5): DARVTQTPRHKVTEMGQEVTMRCQPILGHNTVFWYRQTMMQGLELLAYFRNRAPLDDSGMPKDRFSAEMPDATLATLKIQPSEPRDSAVYFCASGFGETQYFGPGTRLLVL.

The chain uses TRBV12-3 or TRBV12-4 and TRBJ1-2; 7 bases line up with TRBD1. Germline trimming cut 4 bases from V and 5 bases from J; bases unmatched to any gene: 1. The CDR3 has 12 amino acids. The CDR3 region has the DNA TGTGCCAGCAGTTCAGGGGGATATGGCTACACCTTC. It is translated as CASSSGGYGYTF.